Listed below are T cell receptor beta chains from one sample, sequenced in a study of CD8+ T cells in alopecia areata. Profiled with immunoSEQ multiplex PCR; TCRdb holds only in-frame clones, not every one. The sample contains around 190,000 clones, 64% of which appear only once. Material: CD4+ T cells sorted from blood, obtained at week 4, from a patient treated with tofacitinib. Receptors originate from a human donor with alopecia areata. Each CDR3 is given with its conserved first and last residue. The D gene is left open where the match is weak. Size values are once, few and many counts, or a class for expanded clones, and some rows have none.

>TRBV6-1|TRBJ2-5|.|.
TGTGCCAGCAGTGAGACAGGTCTAGACCAGTACTTC
CASSETGLDQYF
>TRBV25-1|TRBJ1-6|.|TRBD1
TGTGCCAGCAGTGACGGGACAGGGACATCACCCCTCCACTTT
CASSDGTGTSPLHF
>TRBV9|TRBJ2-5|.|TRBD2
TGTGCCAGCAGCTTCAGCGGGGGGGCGGAGACCCAGTACTTC
CASSFSGGAETQYF
>TRBV5-1|TRBJ2-1|.|TRBD2
TGCGCCAGCAGCCAGGGACTAGCCAATGAGCAGTTCTTC
CASSQGLANEQFF
>TRBV30|TRBJ1-1|.|.
TGTGCCTGGAGTGTACAGAGAACAGAAGCTTTCTTT
CAWSVQRTEAFF
>TRBV19|TRBJ1-1|few|TRBD1
TGTGCCAGTACGTTCGAGGGGGCCACTGAAGCTTTCTTT
CASTFEGATEAFF
>TRBV10-3|TRBJ2-2|.|.
TGTGCCATCAGGACTACAGGGAACACCGGGGAGCTGTTTTTT
CAIRTTGNTGELFF
>TRBV5-1|TRBJ2-7|.|TRBD1
TGCGCCAGCAGAGGGACAGGGATCGGGGCGGGCTACGAGCAGTACTTC
CASRGTGIGAGYEQYF
>TRBV30|TRBJ1-5|.|.
TGTGCCTGGAGTCAGGGATCCGGTCAGCCCCAGCATTTT
CAWSQGSGQPQHF
>TRBV11-2|TRBJ2-1|.|TRBD2
TGTGCCAGCAGCCCCACTAGCGGGGAGCAGTTCTTC
CASSPTSGEQFF
>TRBV10-3|TRBJ2-5|.|.
TGTGCCATCAGTGCTGGGAAAGAGACCCAGTACTTC
CAISAGKETQYF
>TRBV29-1|TRBJ2-7|.|TRBD2
TGCAGGGTGAGACTAGCGGGGGCTCTCTCCTACGAGCAGTACTTC
CRVRLAGALSYEQYF
>TRBV11-3|TRBJ1-1|.|.
TGTGCCAGCAGCTTATCCGGAATGAACACTGAAGCTTTCTTT
CASSLSGMNTEAFF
>TRBV29-1|TRBJ2-7|.|TRBD2
TGCAGCGTCGCCTCCTTTCTACTAGCGGGACAAGGGTACGAGCAGTACTTC
CSVASFLLAGQGYEQYF
>TRBV7-2|TRBJ1-1|.|.
TGTGCCAGCAGCTTAGTTGGCAGAAACACTGAAGCTTTCTTT
CASSLVGRNTEAFF
>TRBV25-1|TRBJ2-2|.|.
TGTGCCAGCAGTGCCACTTACACCGGGGAGCTGTTTTTT
CASSATYTGELFF
>TRBV6-6|TRBJ1-4|few|.
TGTGCCAGCGGGACGAATGAAAAACTGTTTTTT
CASGTNEKLFF
>TRBV23-1|TRBJ2-7|.|.
TGCGCCAGCGGCCTGACAGGCTCCTACGAGCAGTACTTC
CASGLTGSYEQYF
>TRBV5-6|TRBJ2-3|.|TRBD1
TGTGCCAGCAGCTTGTACAGGGGTGGGATAGATACGCAGTATTTT
CASSLYRGGIDTQYF
>TRBV5-1|TRBJ2-3|few|.
TGCGCCAGCAGCTTGTACTTGACAGATACGCAGTATTTT
CASSLYLTDTQYF
>TRBV5-1|TRBJ1-2|.|TRBD1
TGCGCCAGCAGCCTCCCAGACAGGGGCACCGGCTACACCTTC
CASSLPDRGTGYTF
>TRBV30|TRBJ2-2|.|TRBD1
TGTGCCTGGAGTGTGGTTGACAGGGGTTCTCGCACCGGGGAGCTGTTTTTT
CAWSVVDRGSRTGELFF
>TRBV6-6|TRBJ1-5|.|TRBD1
TGTGCCAGCAATCTGGGACAGGGGTTTCAGCCCCAGCATTTT
CASNLGQGFQPQHF
>TRBV6-5|TRBJ2-5|few|.
TGTGCCAGCAGTTACGGGGGCGATCGGATAGAGACCCAGTACTTC
CASSYGGDRIETQYF
>TRBV5-6|TRBJ2-2|.|TRBD1
TGTGCCAGCAGCTTCGAACAGGGGGTTGGCGGGGAGCTGTTTTTT
CASSFEQGVGGELFF
>TRBV4-3|TRBJ2-7|.|TRBD2
TGCGCCAGCAGCCAGGCCCCCGGGACTAGCGGTTTCGAGCAGTACTTC
CASSQAPGTSGFEQYF
>TRBV9|TRBJ1-2|.|.
TGTGCCAGCAGCCCGGGACTATCCTATGGCTACACCTTC
CASSPGLSYGYTF
>TRBV5-1|TRBJ1-1|.|.
TGCGCCAGCAGCAGCCGGGCTACGAACACTGAAGCTTTCTTT
CASSSRATNTEAFF
>TRBV11-2|TRBJ2-7|.|.
TGTGCCAGCAGGCCTCGCCGGGAATCCTACGAGCAGTACTTC
CASRPRRESYEQYF
>TRBV5-1|TRBJ2-1|.|TRBD1
TGCGCCAGCAGCTTGGTGGGACAGGACAATGAGCAGTTCTTC
CASSLVGQDNEQFF
>TRBV18|TRBJ1-5|.|.
TGTGCCAGCTCAGTAGATAGCAATCAGCCCCAGCATTTT
CASSVDSNQPQHF
>TRBV19|TRBJ2-2|.|.
TGTGCCAGTAGGACAAGGAACACCGGGGAGCTGTTTTTT
CASRTRNTGELFF
>TRBV29-1|TRBJ1-5|few|.
TGCAGCATCCGGGACACATATCAGCCCCAGCATTTT
CSIRDTYQPQHF
>TRBV30|TRBJ1-5|.|.
TGTGCCTGGAGTGACGGAGTTCAGCCCCAGCATTTT
CAWSDGVQPQHF
>TRBV2|TRBJ2-1|.|.
TGTGCCAGCAGTGAAGAGCTCGTGGGCGGACGGTTCTTC
CASSEELVGGRFF
>TRBV2|TRBJ1-4|.|.
TGTGCCAGCAGTGAGAGGTACAGCAATGAAAAACTGTTTTTT
CASSERYSNEKLFF
>TRBV7-2|TRBJ2-5|.|.
TGTGCCAGCAGCTTAAACCGGGAGACCCAGTACTTC
CASSLNRETQYF
>TRBV5-6|TRBJ2-5|.|TRBD2
TGTGCCAGCAGCCCGGTAGCGGGAGAAGAGACCCAGTACTTC
CASSPVAGEETQYF
>TRBV5-1|TRBJ2-5|.|.
TGCGCCAGCAGCTGGGGGACTCAAGAGACCCAGTACTTC
CASSWGTQETQYF